The sequence of this TCR beta chain was determined in a study of glioma-infiltrating T cells after dendritic cell vaccination. Study results and caveats: TCR clonality showed no direct relationship with survival.

Primers: 60 V beta forward and 13 J beta reverse. The data were produced by immunoSEQ multiplex PCR, yet TCRdb's version contains in-frame clones alone and is incomplete. Of fewer than 35,000 clones in the sample, 90% were seen once. The V gene lost 0 bases and the J gene lost 9 bases, with 12 bases spanning the gap. The germline V gene has CDR1 MNHEY and CDR2 SMNVEV (reference sequence). The CDR3 loop spans 14 amino acids. This clone was seen more than once but under ten times. Antigen unknown. This clonotype was sampled from a human donor with glioblastoma. Sequenced material: blood, taken before dendritic cell vaccination. The gene calls are TRBV27 and TRBJ1-5; D is undetermined. CDR3 nucleotide sequence: TGTGCCAGCAGTTTATCCGACGGGGAGAGGCCCCAGCATTTT. This sequence encodes CASSLSDGERPQHF.